This entry lists 27 T cell receptor beta chains sequenced from one sample in a study of blood T cell repertoires in COVID-19. The data were produced by immunoSEQ multiplex PCR, yet TCRdb's version contains in-frame clones alone and is incomplete. Of about 150,000 clones in the sample, roughly 89% were seen once. The specimen was PBMCs or T cells enriched from blood (not recorded which). The origin of the receptors is a man aged 45-65 years who had recovered from COVID-19.

The rearrangement uses TRBV28 and TRBJ1-4; D is uncertain. Trimming cost V 5 bases and J 0 bases, with 10 bases left between them. The CDR3 extends over 15 amino acids. Germline assignment: CDR1 MDHEN and CDR2 SYDVKM. Here the CDR3 reads CASSPKPATNEKLFF. The CDR3 DNA reads TGTGCCAGCAGTCCCAAGCCTGCAACTAATGAAAAACTGTTTTTT.

This clone was detected only once. The chain joins TRBV2 to TRBJ1-5; D is possibly TRBD1 (5 bases). Germline CDR1 reads SNHLY; CDR2 reads FYNNEI. Trimming removed 2 bases at V and 5 bases at J, with 13 bases between. The CDR3 runs to 15 residues. CDR3 protein: CASSEPGVSDQPQHF. For the CDR3, the DNA is TGTGCCAGCAGTGAACCGGGGGTCTCCGATCAGCCCCAGCATTTT. Filled out from reference TRBV2 and TRBJ1-5, the complete variable domain reads EPEVTQTPSHQVTQMGQEVILRCVPISNHLYFYWYRQILGQKVEFLVSFYNNEISEKSEIFDDQFSVERPDGSNFTLKIRSTKLEDSAMYFCASSEPGVSDQPQHFGDGTRLSIL.

The rearrangement joins TRBV5-4 to TRBJ2-7; D possibly corresponds to TRBD1 (5 bases). The germline V gene has CDR1 SGHNT and CDR2 YYREEE (reference sequence). The CDR3 is 14 residues long. V lost 4 bases to trimming and J lost 3 bases, with 14 bases between them. CDR3 region: CASSNPGQGYEQYF. DNA for the CDR3: TGTGCCAGCAGCAACCCAGGACAAGGCTACGAGCAGTACTTC.

In this sample, this clone turned up once. This chain uses TRBV19 with TRBJ1-2; D is possibly TRBD1 (5 bases). V lost 4 bases and J 3 bases, leaving 9 bases between the germline ends. This CDR3 contains 13 residues. Germline CDR1 LNHDA, CDR2 SQIVND (reference sequence). CDR3 protein: CASSTQGYYGYTF. CDR3 sequence (DNA): TGTGCCAGTAGTACGCAGGGTTACTATGGCTACACCTTC.

The rearrangement joins TRBV7-3 to TRBJ1-1; D call uncertain. The germline V gene encodes CDR1 SGHTA and CDR2 FQGTGA. The CDR3 loop spans 13 amino acids. Trimming shortened V by 0 bases and J by 4 bases, and 6 bases separated the two germline ends. CDR3 nucleotides: TGTGCCAGCAGCTTAACCCGGGGCACTGAAGCTTTCTTT. This sequence encodes CASSLTRGTEAFF. The variable domain in full, with the rest retrieved from reference TRBV7-3 and TRBJ1-1, is GAGVSQTPSNKVTEKGKYVELRCDPISGHTALYWYRQSLGQGPEFLIYFQGTGAADDSGLPNDRFFAVRPEGSVSTLKIQRTERGDSAVYLCASSLTRGTEAFFGQGTRLTVV.

The V call is TRBV10-3, the J call TRBJ2-3; the match to TRBD1 covers 9 bases. V shed 6 bases, J shed 6 bases, and the junction held 7 bases outside the gene matches. In germline, CDR1 is ENHRY, CDR2 SYGVKD. The CDR3 totals 14 residues. The DNA for the CDR3 is TGTGCCATCAGCGGACAGGGGCAAATCGATACGCAGTATTTT. As protein: CAISGQGQIDTQYF.

This clone has a handful of counts. The J gene is TRBJ2-5, the V gene TRBV27, with D unresolved. The CDR3 has 11 residues. Trimming shortened V by 2 bases and J by 5 bases, and 3 bases separated the two germline ends. The germline V gene has CDR1 MNHEY and CDR2 SMNVEV (reference sequence). CDR3 amino acids: CASSLRETQYF. CDR3 sequence (DNA): TGTGCCAGCAGTTTACGGGAGACCCAGTACTTC.

V and J are TRBV4-3 and TRBJ1-3, with D possibly being TRBD1 (5 bases). The CDR3 totals 15 residues. Trimming left V 0 bases short and J 3 bases short, with 9 bases between. CDR1 and CDR2 (germline): LGHNA, YSLEER. Written as DNA, the CDR3 is TGCGCCAGCAGCCAAGATCCGGGGGTTGGAAACACCATATATTTT. This encodes CASSQDPGVGNTIYF.

The chain employs TRBV9 and TRBJ2-3; TRBD2 matches at 8 bases. Trimming at V came to 4 bases and at J to 2 bases, leaving 3 bases not matched to a gene. This CDR3 region has 14 residues. Germline assignment: CDR1 SGDLS and CDR2 YYNGEE. The CDR3 region is CASSSAGVTDTQYF. Here the CDR3 DNA reads TGTGCCAGCAGCTCAGCGGGAGTCACAGATACGCAGTATTTT.

This clone has just one count. The CDR3 DNA reads as TGTGCCAGCGGAGAAGAGACCCAGTACTTC. This translates into CASGEETQYF. This chain links TRBV2 with TRBJ2-5; D gene ambiguous. Trimming left V 8 bases short and J 3 bases short, with 4 bases between. This CDR3 region has 10 residues. The germline V gene has CDR1 SNHLY and CDR2 FYNNEI.

The V call is TRBV11-2, the J call TRBJ1-4; 8 positions agree with TRBD1. The junction had 8 bases not matched to a gene; V was cut back by 4 bases and J by 7 bases. Germline-derived CDR1 and CDR2 are SGHAT and FQNNGV. The CDR3 spans 15 residues. This CDR3 is CASSSRTGYGEKLFF. Written as DNA, the CDR3 is TGTGCCAGCAGCTCTCGGACAGGGTACGGTGAAAAACTGTTTTTT. The full variable domain, with the rest looked up from reference TRBV11-2 and TRBJ1-4, is EAGVAQSPRYKIIEKRQSVAFWCNPISGHATLYWYQQILGQGPKLLIQFQNNGVVDDSQLPKDRFSAERLKGVDSTLKIQPAKLEDSAVYLCASSSRTGYGEKLFFGSGTQLSVL.

The chain is built from TRBV24-1 and TRBJ2-3; D possibly corresponds to TRBD1 (6 bases). CDR3 length: 17 amino acids. With 4 bases removed from V and 0 bases from J, the gap between germline ends came to 16 bases. From germline, CDR1 is KGHDR and CDR2 SFDVKD. The chain's CDR3 is CATSEQQGATSTDTQYF. CDR3 DNA: TGTGCCACCAGTGAGCAACAGGGTGCGACGAGCACAGATACGCAGTATTTT.

The chain links TRBV6-5 to TRBJ2-2; TRBD1 aligns across 7 bases. The CDR3 contains 12 residues. Trimming removed 8 bases from V and 3 bases from J; junction bases left unmatched: 0. Germline V gives CDR1 MNHEY, CDR2 SVGAGI. Here the CDR3 reads CASQGDTGELFF. The CDR3, as DNA: TGTGCCAGCCAGGGGGACACCGGGGAGCTGTTTTTT.

The J gene is TRBJ2-7, the V gene TRBV9; TRBD1 matches 9 bases. CDR3 size: 15 residues. V shed 4 bases, J shed 0 bases, and the junction held 5 bases outside the gene matches. Looked up from germline, CDR1 is SGDLS and CDR2 is YYNGEE. This CDR3 reads CASSPTGGNSYEQYF. The CDR3 DNA is TGTGCCAGCAGCCCTACAGGGGGCAACTCCTACGAGCAGTACTTC.

This sequence joins TRBV19 and TRBJ2-6; D perhaps matches TRBD2 (5 bases). From germline, CDR1 is LNHDA and CDR2 SQIVND (reference sequence). The CDR3 extends over 15 amino acids. Trimming removed 4 bases at V and 3 bases at J, with 10 bases between. This CDR3 is CASSKRADGANVLTF. The CDR3 bases are TGTGCCAGTAGTAAGAGGGCGGATGGGGCCAACGTCCTGACTTTC.

The CDR3 DNA reads as TGTGCCACCAGCAGAGCAGCGGGGGGCCCCTCGGGTTACAATGAGCAGTTCTTC. Its translation: CATSRAAGGPSGYNEQFF. The rearrangement uses TRBV15 and TRBJ2-1, with 9 nucleotides matching TRBD2. CDR3 length equals 18 residues. Looked up from germline, CDR1 is LNHNV and CDR2 is YYDKDF (reference sequence). Germline trimming cut 1 base from V and 4 bases from J; bases unmatched to any gene: 11.

The gene calls are TRBV7-2 and TRBJ2-7, with 11 nucleotides matching TRBD2. CDR3 size: 14 residues. CDR1 is SGHTA, CDR2 FQGNSA, per germline. Germline trimming cut 5 bases from V and 7 bases from J; bases unmatched to any gene: 7. The CDR3 DNA sequence: TGTGCCAGCAGCCTGAGACTAGCGGGATGGGAGCAGTACTTC. Its translation is CASSLRLAGWEQYF.

This sequence joins TRBV19 and TRBJ1-1, with 7 nucleotides matching TRBD1. This CDR3 region has 14 residues. In germline, CDR1 is LNHDA, CDR2 SQIVND (reference sequence). V gave up 7 bases and J gave up 1 base; unmatched junction bases: 6. CDR3 residues: CASTQGGGNTEAFF. CDR3 bases: TGTGCCAGTACCCAGGGGGGCGGGAACACTGAAGCTTTCTTT.

The V and J genes are TRBV24-1 and TRBJ1-2; TRBD1 aligns across 7 bases. The germline V gene encodes CDR1 KGHDR and CDR2 SFDVKD. The CDR3 consists of 12 residues. V shed 7 bases, J shed 8 bases, and the junction held 6 bases outside the gene matches. The CDR3 loop reads CATRVPGGGYTF. In DNA, the CDR3 is TGTGCCACCAGAGTGCCAGGGGGGGGCTACACCTTC.

This sequence joins TRBV18 and TRBJ2-4; 8 bases are shared with TRBD2. J lost 0 bases, V lost 5 bases, and 9 bases had no gene match. The germline V gene has CDR1 KGHSH and CDR2 LQKENI. The CDR3 is 17 amino acids. The CDR3 region has the DNA TGTGCCAGCTCAATAACAGCGGGGGCGGTAGCCAAAAACATTCAGTACTTC. Residues: CASSITAGAVAKNIQYF.

This clone has a single count. Different DNA sequences within this sample yield the same CDR3. The chain carries TRBV7-9 and TRBJ1-1, with D hard to call. This CDR3 spans 13 amino acids. The germline V gene encodes CDR1 SEHNR and CDR2 FQNEAQ (reference sequence). Deletions cut 1 base from V and 3 bases from J, with 6 bases between. CDR3 residues: CASSLDRYTEAFF. CDR3 DNA: TGTGCCAGCAGCTTAGATCGGTACACTGAAGCTTTCTTT.

The V call is TRBV21-1, the J call TRBJ2-5; no check of the table's D call, TRBD2, against the DNA was made. TRBV21-1 is reported as a pseudogene. The CDR3 is 18 residues long. CDR3 region: CASSTRGGAGLGGETQYF. In nucleotides, the CDR3 is TGTGCCAGCAGCACAAGGGGGGGAGCGGGGCTAGGAGGAGAGACCCAGTACTTC.

The chain combines TRBV18 with TRBJ1-6; 11 bases align to TRBD1. The CDR3 has 16 residues. V lost 3 bases to trimming and J lost 3 bases; unmatched junction nucleotides: 1. Germline-derived CDR1 and CDR2 are KGHSH and LQKENI. CDR3 loop: CASSPGQGGYNSPLHF. The CDR3 bases are TGTGCCAGCTCACCGGGACAGGGGGGCTATAATTCACCCCTCCACTTT. The variable domain in full, with the rest retrieved from reference TRBV18 and TRBJ1-6, is NAGVMQNPRHLVRRRGQEARLRCSPMKGHSHVYWYRQLPEEGLKFMVYLQKENIIDESGMPKERFSAEFPKEGPSILRIQQVVRGDSAAYFCASSPGQGGYNSPLHFGNGTRLTVT.

V usage is TRBV30 and J usage is TRBJ1-6, with D maybe TRBD1 (5 bases). The germline CDR1 and CDR2 sequences are GTSNPN and SVGIG (reference sequence). The CDR3 is made up of 13 amino acids. The germline V and J ends were trimmed by 4 bases and 11 bases, with 15 bases remaining between them. CDR3 region: CAWTPGPGAPLHF. CDR3 coding DNA: TGTGCCTGGACCCCGGGGCCGGGGGCACCCCTCCACTTT.

The rearrangement links TRBV2 to TRBJ2-4; 7 positions agree with TRBD1. The CDR3 is made up of 16 amino acids. V lost 8 bases to trimming and J lost 0 bases; unmatched junction nucleotides: 10. CDR1 and CDR2 from the germline V gene are SNHLY and FYNNEI. The CDR3 nucleotides are TGTGCCAGCGCCCTTACCCGGACAGGAGCCAAAAACATTCAGTACTTC. This sequence encodes CASALTRTGAKNIQYF.

This clone occurred once. The chain recombines TRBV24-1 with TRBJ1-2; 9 bases map to TRBD1. CDR3 length equals 16 residues. The V gene's germline CDR1 is KGHDR and CDR2 SFDVKD. V lost 4 bases and J lost 4; bases outside the gene matches: 9. The DNA of the CDR3 is TGTGCCACCAGTGAGACGGGACAGGGATTCTTCTATGGCTACACCTTC. The encoded protein is CATSETGQGFFYGYTF.

The chain carries TRBV3-1 (or the pseudogene TRBV3-2) and TRBJ2-3; 8 bases are shared with TRBD2. Germline-derived CDR1 and CDR2 are LGHDT and YNNKEL (reference sequence). V was pared by 2 bases and J by 4 bases, with 5 bases of the junction left unmatched. The CDR3 sequence is 15 residues long. The DNA for the CDR3 is TGTGCCAGCAGCCAATGGACGGGGGGGCCAGATACGCAGTATTTT. It is translated as CASSQWTGGPDTQYF.